The 8 T cell receptor beta chains presented below share a single source sample, sequenced in a study of T cells in women clearing cervical HPV infection. Using immunoSEQ multiplex PCR, the repertoire was profiled, and TCRdb retains in-frame clones only, with some absent. This listing includes 45,000 to 50,000 clones. The specimen was blood buffy coat. These receptors were obtained from a woman between 18 and 70 years old with a cervical HPV16 infection that either progressed to CIN3+ or cleared (not recorded which).

Regarding this clone: The CDR3 goes on 3 residues after the read ends, and that part is filled in from the germline J gene. The rearrangement joins TRBV7-3 to TRBJ1-2; D uncertain. Germline V gives CDR1 SGHTA, CDR2 FQGTGA. The CDR3 has 13 residues. The CDR3 DNA, read in part, is TGTGCCAGCAGCTTACCCCCCGTCGGGGGC. This encodes CASSLPPVGG. The full CDR3 protein is CASSLPPVGGYTF.

In the case of this clone: The read halts 3 residues ahead of the CDR3 end, with the missing end drawn from the germline J gene. The V call is TRBV20-1, the J call TRBJ2-5; 8 nucleotides line up with TRBD1. CDR1 is DFQATT and CDR2 is SNEGSKA in the germline V gene (reference sequence). The CDR3 sequence is 15 residues long. With V trimmed by 5 bases and J by 4 bases, 12 bases remained unmatched. The CDR3 region is CSAGGQGQKRETQYF. The part of the CDR3 DNA that was read is TGCAGTGCTGGCGGACAGGGTCAAAAAAGAGAGACC.

Remarks on this clone: The read stops 3 residues short of the end of the CDR3; the missing end is completed from the germline J gene. The rearrangement joins TRBV6-4 to TRBJ2-2; 10 bases line up with TRBD1. There are 15 residues in the CDR3. Germline V gene data show CDR1 as MRHNA and CDR2 as SNTAGT. V shed 4 bases and J 5 bases; nucleotides not matched to a gene: 4. The CDR3 bases that were read are TGTGCCAGCAGTGGCCAGGGACAGGGGACCGGGGAG. Its protein product is CASSGQGQGTGE. The whole CDR3 sequence reads CASSGQGQGTGELFF.

Note on this clone: The read finishes 3 residues shy of the CDR3 end, and the germline J gene is used to complete it. J is TRBJ2-6 and V is TRBV2; the D gene could be TRBD1 or TRBD2 (5 bases each). This CDR3 region has 16 residues. CDR1 is SNHLY and CDR2 is FYNNEI in the germline V gene. Trimming shortened V by 8 bases and J by 0 bases, and 14 bases separated the two germline ends. This CDR3 reads CASEGFTYSGANVLTF. Incomplete CDR3 DNA: TGTGCCAGCGAGGGGTTCACTTACTCTGGGGCCAACGTC. Supplemented by reference TRBV2 and TRBJ2-6, the full variable domain reads EPEVTQTPSHQVTQMGQEVILRCVPISNHLYFYWYRQILGQKVEFLVSFYNNEISEKSEIFDDQFSVERPDGSNFTLKIRSTKLEDSAMYFCASEGFTYSGANVLTFGAGSRLTVL.

Comment on this clone: The read is 3 residues too short to cover the CDR3 end, so that end is filled in from the germline J gene. The V call is TRBV19, the J call TRBJ1-6; 7 bases agree with TRBD1. The trim removed 6 bases at V and 7 bases at J, leaving 9 bases unmatched. The CDR3 is made up of 15 amino acids. Germline V lookup: CDR1 LNHDA, CDR2 SQIVND (reference sequence). The CDR3 here is CASSFAGGLNSPLHF. The CDR3 bases that were read are TGTGCCAGTAGCTTTGCAGGGGGGCTCAATTCACCC.

On this clone: With the read ending 3 residues before the CDR3 end, the germline J gene is used to fill in that end. The chain uses TRBV7-2 and TRBJ1-5; D gene uncertain. CDR1 and CDR2 from the germline V gene are SGHTA and FQGNSA. Trimming pared 5 bases from V and 7 bases from J, leaving 15 bases between. The CDR3 sequence is 14 residues long. The chain's CDR3 is CASSPLVADQPQHF. The part of the CDR3 DNA that was read is TGTGCCAGCAGCCCCTTGGTAGCAGACCAGCCC.

Turning to this clone: The read terminates 3 residues before the CDR3 end, so the remaining end is supplied by the germline J gene. This chain connects TRBV19 to TRBJ1-6; D ambiguous. The CDR3 has 14 residues. The V gene's germline CDR1 is LNHDA and CDR2 SQIVND (reference sequence). Trimming removed 7 bases at V and 0 bases at J, with 7 bases between. The CDR3 DNA, read in part, is TGTGCCAGTATGGAGGGCTCCTATAATTCACCC. The encoded protein is CASMEGSYNSP. The full CDR3 protein is CASMEGSYNSPLHF.

The CDR3 spells CSAPTSGVYEQYF. Partial CDR3 DNA: TGCAGTGCTCCTACTAGCGGGGTTTACGAG. This rearrangement joins TRBV20-1 to TRBJ2-7; 10 positions agree with TRBD2. The CDR3 goes on 3 residues after the read ends, and that part is filled in from the germline J gene. The CDR3 runs to 13 residues. The germline CDR1 and CDR2 sequences are DFQATT and SNEGSKA (reference sequence). The trim removed 5 bases at V and 4 bases at J, leaving 5 bases unmatched.